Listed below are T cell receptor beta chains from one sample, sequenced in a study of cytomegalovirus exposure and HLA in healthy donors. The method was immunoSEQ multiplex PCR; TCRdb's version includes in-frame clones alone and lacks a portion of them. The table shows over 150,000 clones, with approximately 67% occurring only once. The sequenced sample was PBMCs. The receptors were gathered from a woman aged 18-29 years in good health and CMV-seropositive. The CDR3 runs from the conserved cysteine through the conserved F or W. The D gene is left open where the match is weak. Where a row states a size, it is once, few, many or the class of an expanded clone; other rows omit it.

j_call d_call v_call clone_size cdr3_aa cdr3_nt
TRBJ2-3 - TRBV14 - CASSQASTDTQYF TGTGCCAGCAGCCAGGCTAGCACAGATACGCAGTATTTT
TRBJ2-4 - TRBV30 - CAWSGLAKNIQYF TGTGCCTGGAGTGGACTAGCCAAAAACATTCAGTACTTC
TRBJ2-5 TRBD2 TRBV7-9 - CASSSPRGEQYF TGTGCCAGCAGCTCCCCTCGGGGGGAGCAGTACTTC
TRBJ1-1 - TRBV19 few CASSLHLEAFF TGTGCCAGTAGTTTACATCTTGAAGCTTTCTTT
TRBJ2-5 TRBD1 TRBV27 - CASRGQGPETQYF TGTGCCAGCAGGGGACAGGGCCCCGAGACCCAGTACTTC
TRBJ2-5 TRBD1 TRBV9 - CASSPYGQESGETQYF TGTGCCAGCAGCCCATACGGACAGGAATCAGGAGAGACCCAGTACTTC
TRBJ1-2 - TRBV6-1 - CASRGFEGGYTF TGTGCCAGCAGGGGTTTCGAGGGTGGCTACACCTTC
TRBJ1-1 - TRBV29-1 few CSVANAGGQTEAFF TGCAGCGTAGCGAATGCGGGGGGACAAACTGAAGCTTTCTTT
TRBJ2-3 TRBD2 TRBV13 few CANTMRGSDTQYF TGTGCCAACACTATGCGGGGGTCAGATACGCAGTATTTT
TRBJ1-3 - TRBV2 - CASSEGSARRNTIYF TGTGCCAGCAGTGAAGGCTCGGCCAGGAGAAACACCATATATTTT
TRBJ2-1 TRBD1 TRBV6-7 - CASSPGPQGVYNEQFF TGTGCCAGCTCCCCCGGTCCCCAGGGGGTCTACAATGAGCAGTTCTTC
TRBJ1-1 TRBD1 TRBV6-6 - CASKTDRGNTEAFF TGTGCCAGCAAAACGGACAGGGGGAACACTGAAGCTTTCTTT
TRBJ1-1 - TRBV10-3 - CAISAQGSKAFF TGTGCCATCAGTGCACAGGGTTCTAAAGCTTTCTTT
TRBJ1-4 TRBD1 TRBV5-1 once CASSKKGTGAPTNEKLFF TGCGCCAGCAGTAAAAAGGGGACAGGGGCGCCAACTAATGAAAAACTGTTTTTT
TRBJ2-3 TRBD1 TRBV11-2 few CASSLAGQGNTDTQYF TGTGCCAGCAGCTTAGCGGGACAGGGGAACACAGATACGCAGTATTTT
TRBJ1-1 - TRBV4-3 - CASSQAWGLPNTEAFF TGCGCCAGCAGCCAAGCTTGGGGACTCCCGAACACTGAAGCTTTCTTT
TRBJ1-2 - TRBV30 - CAWRASAVYGYTF TGTGCCTGGAGGGCAAGCGCCGTCTATGGCTACACCTTC
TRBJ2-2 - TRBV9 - CASSPGRGNTGELFF TGTGCCAGCAGTCCGGGTCGGGGGAACACCGGGGAGCTGTTTTTT
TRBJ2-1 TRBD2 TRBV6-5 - CASSYSRGRAFDEQFF TGTGCCAGCAGTTACTCGCGCGGGAGGGCGTTCGATGAGCAGTTCTTC
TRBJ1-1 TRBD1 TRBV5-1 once CASSPTNRGSEAFF TGCGCCAGCAGCCCGACTAACAGGGGCTCTGAAGCTTTCTTT
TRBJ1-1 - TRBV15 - CATRPVGSGNTEAFF TGTGCCACCAGGCCTGTGGGCAGCGGGAACACTGAAGCTTTCTTT
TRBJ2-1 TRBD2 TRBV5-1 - CASSLAGAPNEQFF TGCGCCAGCAGCTTAGCGGGAGCTCCCAATGAGCAGTTCTTC
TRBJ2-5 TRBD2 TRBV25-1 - CASSGLAHQYF TGTGCCAGCAGTGGACTAGCCCACCAGTACTTC
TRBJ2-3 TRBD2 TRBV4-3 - CASSQDRSGGAYTQYF TGCGCCAGCAGCCAAGATAGGAGCGGGGGGGCATATACGCAGTATTTT
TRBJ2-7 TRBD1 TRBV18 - CASSPTSSTGNPSYEQYF TGTGCCAGCTCACCCACCTCCTCGACAGGGAACCCTTCCTACGAGCAGTACTTC
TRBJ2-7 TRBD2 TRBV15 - CATSRSGNLASYEQYF TGTGCCACCAGCAGAAGCGGGAATTTGGCTTCCTACGAGCAGTACTTC
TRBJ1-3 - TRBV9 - CASSVAKRRSGNTIYF TGTGCCAGCAGCGTAGCTAAGCGCCGCTCTGGAAACACCATATATTTT
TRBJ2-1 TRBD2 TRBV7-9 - CASRLSGGDNEQFF TGTGCCAGCAGACTTAGCGGGGGGGACAATGAGCAGTTCTTC
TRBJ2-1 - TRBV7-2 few CASSSQMGLLTYNEQFF TGTGCCAGCAGCTCCCAAATGGGACTTCTCACCTACAATGAGCAGTTCTTC
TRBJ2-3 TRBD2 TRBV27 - CASSLYSGGLPDTQYF TGTGCCAGCAGTTTGTACAGCGGGGGCCTACCAGATACGCAGTATTTT
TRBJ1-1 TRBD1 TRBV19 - CASIQGTEAFF TGTGCCAGTATACAGGGGACTGAAGCTTTCTTT